This is a list of T cell receptor beta chains from one sample in a study of T cells in Graves' hyperthyroidism and ophthalmopathy. TCRdb redid the calling of the multiplex PCR reads with MiXCR, one entry per CDR3 protein. The sample shows about 100,000 distinct CDR3 sequences, roughly 15% of them seen only once. The specimen was blood. These receptors were collected from a woman aged 50 to 60 with Graves' hyperthyroidism. Both conserved end residues are part of each CDR3. D genes are given only for firm matches. Clone size is given for some rows only: seen once, a few or many times, or a class if the clone is expanded.

clone_size	d_call	j_call	v_call	cdr3_length	cdr3_aa	cdr3_nt
NA	TRBD1	TRBJ2-2	TRBV5-1	14	CASGQGFNTGELFF	TGCGCCAGCGGACAGGGGTTTAACACCGGGGAGCTGTTTTTT
many	NA	TRBJ2-4	TRBV18	15	CASSPQLIAKNIQYF	TGTGCCAGCTCACCTCAATTAATAGCCAAAAACATTCAGTACTTC
many	NA	TRBJ1-6	TRBV7-9	15	CASSLLWGGDSPLHF	TGTGCCAGCAGCTTACTGTGGGGAGGCGATTCACCCCTCCACTTT
many	NA	TRBJ2-2	TRBV5-5	15	CASSRDGRGTGELFF	TGTGCCAGCAGCCGGGACGGCAGGGGCACCGGGGAGCTGTTTTTT
few	NA	TRBJ2-5	TRBV6-1	14	CASRPQGVRETQYF	TGTGCCAGCAGACCCCAGGGAGTTAGGGAGACCCAGTACTTC
many	NA	TRBJ2-1	TRBV30	15	CAWSYEVSSYNEQFF	TGTGCCTGGAGTTATGAGGTGAGCTCCTACAATGAGCAGTTCTTC
many	NA	TRBJ1-6	TRBV20-1	13	CSASPRGDSPLHF	TGCAGTGCTAGTCCCAGGGGTGATTCACCCCTCCACTTT
many	NA	TRBJ2-5	TRBV28	13	CAINSFFQETQYF	TGTGCCATCAACAGTTTTTTTCAAGAGACCCAGTACTTC
many	TRBD2	TRBJ2-4	TRBV6-1	13	CASIRLAGDIQYF	TGTGCCAGCATCCGACTAGCTGGAGACATTCAGTACTTC
many	TRBD1	TRBJ2-7	TRBV28	16	CASSLSPRDRGREQYF	TGTGCCAGCAGCCTTTCCCCCCGGGACAGGGGGCGCGAGCAGTACTTC
many	NA	TRBJ1-1	TRBV20-1	17	CSARSPTDMIMNTEAFF	TGCAGTGCTAGGAGCCCGACTGATATGATTATGAACACTGAAGCTTTCTTT
many	TRBD1	TRBJ1-2	TRBV5-4	13	CASSLQGARGYTF	TGTGCCAGCAGCTTGCAGGGGGCTCGAGGCTACACCTTC
NA	NA	TRBJ2-1	TRBV11-2	14	CASSDGIHGNEQFF	TGTGCCAGCAGCGACGGGATTCACGGGAATGAGCAGTTCTTC
many	TRBD2	TRBJ2-1	TRBV3-1	14	CASSQPSGHNEQFF	TGTGCCAGCAGCCAGCCTAGCGGACACAATGAGCAGTTCTTC
many	NA	TRBJ1-1	TRBV10-3	12	CAIRQGNTEAFF	TGTGCCATCAGACAGGGGAACACTGAAGCTTTCTTT
NA	TRBD1	TRBJ2-2	TRBV28	17	CASSLTGMMDNTGELFF	TGTGCCAGCAGTCTGACAGGGATGATGGATAACACCGGGGAGCTGTTTTTT
many	TRBD1	TRBJ1-6	TRBV10-3	19	CAISESGQAGSSYNSPLHF	TGTGCCATCAGTGAGTCGGGACAGGCTGGAAGCTCCTATAATTCACCCCTCCACTTT
many	NA	TRBJ2-5	TRBV29-1	15	CSVVSAPRTAETQYF	TGCAGCGTCGTGTCGGCACCCAGGACGGCGGAGACCCAGTACTTC
many	TRBD2	TRBJ2-5	TRBV5-1	15	CASSRGLAGQETQYF	TGCGCCAGCAGCCGAGGACTAGCGGGACAAGAGACCCAGTACTTC
many	NA	TRBJ1-2	TRBV11-2	15	CASTPDRLTNYGYTF	TGTGCCAGCACACCGGACCGGTTAACGAACTATGGCTACACCTTC
many	NA	TRBJ2-1	TRBV20-1	15	CSATPSFDSGDEQFF	TGCAGTGCTACCCCCTCCTTCGACTCGGGCGATGAGCAGTTCTTC
once	NA	TRBJ1-1	TRBV30	12	CAWGPLGTEAFF	TGTGCCTGGGGGCCATTGGGCACTGAAGCTTTCTTT
NA	TRBD1	TRBJ1-1	TRBV18	14	CASSLGTVRTEAFF	TGTGCCAGCTCACTTGGGACAGTACGGACTGAAGCTTTCTTT
NA	NA	TRBJ2-1	TRBV7-9	16	CASSGRDTGSYNEQFF	TGTGCCAGCAGCGGCCGGGACACCGGCTCCTACAATGAGCAGTTCTTC